These 24 T cell receptor beta chains were sequenced from one sample in a study of T cells in Graves' hyperthyroidism and ophthalmopathy. There were TCR beta CDR3 regions amplified from RNA transcripts. In the first-round RT-PCR of the TCR CDR3, the HTBI primer set was used. A single record per CDR3 protein comes from TCRdb applying MiXCR to the multiplex PCR reads. The sample shows roughly 300,000 distinct CDR3 sequences, about 14% of them seen only once. Sequences were obtained from blood. The receptors come from a woman aged 30 to 39 with Graves' hyperthyroidism.

In this sample, this clonotype turned up a few times. The chain combines TRBV30 with TRBJ2-1; no firm D call. V was clipped by 2 bases and J by 3 bases, with 8 bases between them. The CDR3 spans 13 residues. Germline CDR1 is GTSNPN and CDR2 is SVGIG (reference sequence). The CDR3 loop reads CAWSRGFYNEQFF. DNA for the CDR3: TGTGCCTGGAGTCGAGGCTTCTACAATGAGCAGTTCTTC.

At least ten counts were recorded for this clonotype. The chain uses TRBV11-2 and TRBJ2-3, with D possibly TRBD2 on 6 matching bases. V lost 1 base, J lost 0 bases, and 20 bases lay in between. The CDR3 is made up of 19 amino acids. Germline CDR1 reads SGHAT; CDR2 reads FQNNGV. The CDR3, as DNA: TGTGCCAGCAGCTTAGTTCCAGGCGGGATGAGGGGAAGCACAGATACGCAGTATTTT. Amino acid sequence: CASSLVPGGMRGSTDTQYF.

This clonotype was recorded a few times. V is TRBV4-3 and J is TRBJ2-2; D possibly corresponds to TRBD2 (6 bases). The CDR3 totals 14 residues. CDR1 is LGHNA and CDR2 is YSLEER in the germline V gene. The V end lost 1 base, the J end lost 7 bases, and 10 bases lay between the germline ends. The CDR3 DNA reads TGCGCCAGCAGCCAAGCATGGGGAGGCGGGGAGCTGTTTTTT. Translation gives CASSQAWGGGELFF.

This clonotype was detected many times. The genes are TRBV2 and TRBJ2-2, with 9 bases that match TRBD1. The germline V gene has CDR1 SNHLY and CDR2 FYNNEI. J was trimmed by 1 base and V by 8 bases; bases with no gene match: 5. CDR3 length equals 15 residues. The DNA of the CDR3 is TGTGCCAGCTGTACAGGGGGCCTGAACACCGGGGAGCTGTTTTTT. Its translation is CASCTGGLNTGELFF. The entire variable domain, with the rest obtained from reference TRBV2 and TRBJ2-2, is as follows: EPEVTQTPSHQVTQMGQEVILRCVPISNHLYFYWYRQILGQKVEFLVSFYNNEISEKSEIFDDQFSVERPDGSNFTLKIRSTKLEDSAMYFCASCTGGLNTGELFFGEGSRLTVL.

This clonotype was seen repeatedly, ten times or more. V usage is TRBV2 and J usage is TRBJ2-7; D might be TRBD1 (6 bases). The CDR3 runs 11 residues. Germline-derived CDR1 and CDR2 are SNHLY and FYNNEI. V lost 7 bases and J lost 6, with 10 bases in between. CDR3 sequence: CASTTGGEQYF. As DNA, the CDR3 is TGTGCCAGCACGACAGGAGGCGAGCAGTACTTC.

The J gene is TRBJ2-5, the V gene TRBV12-3 or TRBV12-4, with 8 bases matching TRBD1. The CDR3 has 16 amino acids. V was clipped by 6 bases and J by 6 bases; unmatched bases: 15. The CDR3 coding sequence is TGTGCCAGCAGCCTCACCGGGACAGGTGGGTTGAAGACCCAGTACTTC. This encodes CASSLTGTGGLKTQYF.

The chain couples TRBV27 to TRBJ1-2; D not resolved. CDR3 length: 14 residues. Germline V gene data show CDR1 as MNHEY and CDR2 as SMNVEV (reference sequence). The V end lost 1 base, the J end lost 8 bases, and 14 bases lay between the germline ends. CDR3: CASSLWSASGGYTF. The CDR3 nucleotides are TGTGCCAGCAGTTTATGGTCCGCGAGCGGGGGCTACACCTTC.

This clonotype was recorded many times. This chain connects TRBV15 to TRBJ1-5, with D maybe TRBD1 (5 bases). This CDR3 is built from 16 residues. Trimming took 4 bases from V and 0 from J, leaving 13 bases between them. The germline V gene encodes CDR1 LNHNV and CDR2 YYDKDF (reference sequence). As DNA, the CDR3 is TGTGCCACCAGCATGCGACAGCCGTATAGCAATCAGCCCCAGCATTTT. Its translation: CATSMRQPYSNQPQHF.

On this clonotype: A much larger clone lies a single base off, so this may be a read error. This chain links TRBV7-2 with TRBJ2-3; D not certain. Germline V gene lookup returns CDR1 SGHTA and CDR2 FQGNSA. Deletions cut 4 bases from V and 4 bases from J, with 9 bases between. There are 13 residues in the CDR3. The chain's CDR3 is CASSWVYADTQYF. CDR3 in DNA: TGTGCCAGCAGCTGGGTTTACGCAGATACGCAGTATTTT.

The chain has TRBV5-5 and TRBJ1-5, with D hard to call. The V end lost 2 bases, the J end lost 0 bases, and 9 bases lay between the germline ends. Germline V lookup: CDR1 SGHKS, CDR2 YYEKEE (reference sequence). The CDR3 totals 15 residues. CDR3 sequence reads: CASSLTEYSNQPQHF. In nucleotides, the CDR3 is TGTGCCAGCAGCTTAACAGAATATAGCAATCAGCCCCAGCATTTT.

The V and J genes are TRBV27 and TRBJ2-7; 9 bases agree with TRBD2. The CDR3 is 16 residues long. Germline V gives CDR1 MNHEY, CDR2 SMNVEV (reference sequence). J lost 3 bases, V lost 5 bases, and 11 bases had no gene match. DNA of the CDR3: TGTGCCAGCAGTCATTTTGGGAGGCGGGAGGGCTACGAGCAGTACTTC. This gives the protein CASSHFGRREGYEQYF.

This clonotype was found many times. The V gene is TRBV2, the J gene TRBJ1-5; D ambiguous. V lost 2 bases to trimming and J lost 9 bases, with 11 bases between them. The length of the CDR3 is 13 residues. Germline CDR1 SNHLY, CDR2 FYNNEI. CDR3 DNA sequence: TGTGCCAGCAGTGAATACGGAGTCCCGCCCCAGCATTTT. This translates into CASSEYGVPPQHF.

This rearrangement joins TRBV6-2 or TRBV6-3 to TRBJ2-7; tentative D call: TRBD2 (5 bases). CDR1 is MNHEY and CDR2 is SVGEGT in the germline V gene. The V gene lost 7 bases and the J gene lost 5 bases, with 15 bases spanning the gap. The CDR3 is made up of 13 amino acids. The CDR3 bases are TGTGCCAGCAAAGATTGGAGCGGCCACGAGCAGTACTTC. This codes for CASKDWSGHEQYF.

The chain joins TRBV15 to TRBJ1-3; no firm D call. Between the trimmed V and J ends, which lost 7 bases and 0 bases, there was a span of 10 bases. The CDR3 loop spans 14 amino acids. The germline gives CDR1 LNHNV, CDR2 YYDKDF (reference sequence). CDR3 residues: CATTGGFSGNTIYF. The CDR3 DNA reads TGTGCCACCACCGGCGGTTTCTCTGGAAACACCATATATTTT.

The table lists this clonotype with many counts. V and J are TRBV20-1 and TRBJ1-5; TRBD1 matches at 8 bases. The junction had 9 bases not matched to a gene; V was cut back by 6 bases and J by 5 bases. The germline CDR1 and CDR2 sequences are DFQATT and SNEGSKA (reference sequence). This CDR3 contains 14 residues. The CDR3 nucleotides are TGCAGTGCCAACGGACAGGGTGCGGATCAGCCCCAGCATTTT. This encodes CSANGQGADQPQHF.

The sample holds many counts of this clonotype. The chain carries TRBV28 and TRBJ2-1; 7 bases are a match to TRBD1. The CDR3 loop spans 14 amino acids. From germline, CDR1 is MDHEN and CDR2 SYDVKM. The V gene end was trimmed by 8 bases and the J gene end by 0 bases; junction bases not matched to a gene: 4. In nucleotides, the CDR3 is TGTGCCAGCCGGGACAGTAGCTCCTACAATGAGCAGTTCTTC. Residues: CASRDSSSYNEQFF.

This clonotype was found a few times. The V gene is TRBV29-1, the J gene TRBJ2-1; D might be TRBD2 (5 bases). V lost 5 bases to trimming and J lost 5 bases, with 16 bases between them. Germline V CDR1 and CDR2: SQVTM, ANQGSEA. The CDR3 loop spans 14 amino acids. CDR3 sequence reads: CSVFKPGIHNEQFF. The CDR3 nucleotides are TGCAGCGTTTTTAAACCCGGGATCCACAATGAGCAGTTCTTC.

This clonotype was counted at least ten times. The V call is TRBV9, the J call TRBJ2-5; D is tentatively TRBD1 or TRBD2 (5 bases each). Germline V lookup: CDR1 SGDLS, CDR2 YYNGEE. The CDR3 spans 14 residues. Trimming shortened V by 0 bases and J by 3 bases, and 9 bases separated the two germline ends. In DNA, the CDR3 is TGTGCCAGCAGCGTAGGTGGGGGAGAAGAGACCCAGTACTTC. Its translation: CASSVGGGEETQYF.

This clonotype was detected many times. J is TRBJ1-1 and V is TRBV11-2; weak D call: TRBD1 (6 bases). CDR1 SGHAT and CDR2 FQNNGV come from the germline V gene. Trimming took off 3 bases at V and 1 base at J, with 12 bases between the two ends. The CDR3 is made up of 15 amino acids. The CDR3 is CASSFLRDTNTEAFF. In DNA form, the CDR3 reads TGTGCCAGCAGCTTCCTGCGGGACACGAACACTGAAGCTTTCTTT.

Ten or more counts support this clonotype. The CDR3 nucleotides are TGTGCCAGCAGTTTACCCGGGACTGAGAGCGGTGCTTTCTTT. Translating it yields CASSLPGTESGAFF. This rearrangement joins TRBV6-1 to TRBJ1-1; D perhaps matches TRBD1 (5 bases). This CDR3 region has 14 residues. Germline CDR1 reads MNHNS; CDR2 reads SASEGT. The germline V and J ends were trimmed by 5 bases and 11 bases, with 21 bases remaining between them.

In this sample, this clonotype turned up a few times. The chain has TRBV28 and TRBJ2-7; no clear D. There are 12 residues in the CDR3. The germline V gene encodes CDR1 MDHEN and CDR2 SYDVKM. The ends were cut back, 1 base at V and 5 bases at J, with 6 bases in the middle. The CDR3 reads CASSLSSHEQYF. CDR3 DNA sequence: TGTGCCAGCAGTTTATCGTCCCACGAGCAGTACTTC.

This clonotype was counted many times. V and J are TRBV27 and TRBJ1-5; perhaps TRBD1 as D (5 bases). Germline V lookup: CDR1 MNHEY, CDR2 SMNVEV (reference sequence). The CDR3 loop spans 13 amino acids. V was shortened by 3 bases and J by 6 bases, with 9 bases between the two germline ends. This CDR3 is CASSLSGFQPQHF. DNA for the CDR3: TGTGCCAGCAGTTTGTCAGGGTTTCAGCCCCAGCATTTT.

This clonotype appeared a few times. The chain carries TRBV19 and TRBJ1-5; D remains ambiguous. Per germline, CDR1 LNHDA and CDR2 SQIVND (reference sequence). This CDR3 contains 13 residues. Trimming shortened V by 8 bases and J by 6 bases, and 14 bases separated the two germline ends. DNA of the CDR3: TGTGCCAGTGCCCCGGGAGACCTTCAGCCCCAGCATTTT. It specifies CASAPGDLQPQHF.

This clonotype was picked up many times. The chain recombines TRBV9 with TRBJ1-1; 12 bases align to TRBD1. Trimming took 3 bases from V and 4 from J; bases not matched to a gene: 13. Germline loops: CDR1 SGDLS, CDR2 YYNGEE. This CDR3 has 18 residues. CDR3 protein: CASSAGAGTGGEGTEAFF. The CDR3 coding sequence is TGTGCCAGCAGCGCTGGGGCCGGGACAGGGGGCGAAGGCACTGAAGCTTTCTTT.